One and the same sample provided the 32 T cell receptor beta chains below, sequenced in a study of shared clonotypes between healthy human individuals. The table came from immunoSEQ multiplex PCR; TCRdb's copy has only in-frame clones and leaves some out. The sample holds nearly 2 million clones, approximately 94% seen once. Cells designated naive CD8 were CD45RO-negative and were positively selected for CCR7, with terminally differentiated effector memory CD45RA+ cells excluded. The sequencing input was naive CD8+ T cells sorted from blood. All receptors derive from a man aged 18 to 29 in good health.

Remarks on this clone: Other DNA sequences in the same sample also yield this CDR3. The CDR3 nucleotides are TGTGCCAGCAGCCCTGGGACAAGATACGAGCAGTACTTC. This sequence encodes CASSPGTRYEQYF. The chain links TRBV7-6 to TRBJ2-7; TRBD1 might be the D (6 bases). The CDR3 length is 13 residues. Trimming pared 5 bases from V and 4 bases from J, leaving 12 bases between. Germline V gives CDR1 SGHVS, CDR2 FNYEAQ.

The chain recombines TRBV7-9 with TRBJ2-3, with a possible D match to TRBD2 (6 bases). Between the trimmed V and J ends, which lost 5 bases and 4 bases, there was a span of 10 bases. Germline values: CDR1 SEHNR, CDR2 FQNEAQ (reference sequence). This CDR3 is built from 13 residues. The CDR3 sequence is CASSPGGSDTQYF. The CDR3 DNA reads TGTGCCAGCAGCCCCGGAGGGTCAGATACGCAGTATTTT.

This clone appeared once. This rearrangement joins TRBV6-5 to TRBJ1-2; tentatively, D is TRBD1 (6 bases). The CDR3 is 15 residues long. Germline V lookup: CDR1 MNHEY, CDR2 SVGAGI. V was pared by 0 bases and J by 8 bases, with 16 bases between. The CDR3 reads CASSYSDSYSGGYTF. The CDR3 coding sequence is TGTGCCAGCAGTTACTCGGACAGTTACAGTGGGGGCTACACCTTC.

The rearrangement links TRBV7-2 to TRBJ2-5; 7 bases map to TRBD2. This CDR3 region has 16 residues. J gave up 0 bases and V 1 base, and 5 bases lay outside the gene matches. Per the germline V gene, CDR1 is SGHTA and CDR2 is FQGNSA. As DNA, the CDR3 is TGTGCCAGCAGCTTAGAAGCGGGGTGGTACCAAGAGACCCAGTACTTC. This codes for CASSLEAGWYQETQYF.

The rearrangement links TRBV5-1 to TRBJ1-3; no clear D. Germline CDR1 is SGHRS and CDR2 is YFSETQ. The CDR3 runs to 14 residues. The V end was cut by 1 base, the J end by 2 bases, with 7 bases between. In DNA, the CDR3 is TGCGCCAGCAGCTTGAGTCCTCCTGGAAACACCATATATTTT. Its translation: CASSLSPPGNTIYF.

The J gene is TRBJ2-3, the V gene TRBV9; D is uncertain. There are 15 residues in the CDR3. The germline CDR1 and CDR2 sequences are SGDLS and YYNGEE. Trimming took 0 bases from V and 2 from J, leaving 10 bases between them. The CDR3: CASSVGSTYTDTQYF. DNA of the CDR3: TGTGCCAGCAGCGTAGGGAGCACCTACACAGATACGCAGTATTTT.

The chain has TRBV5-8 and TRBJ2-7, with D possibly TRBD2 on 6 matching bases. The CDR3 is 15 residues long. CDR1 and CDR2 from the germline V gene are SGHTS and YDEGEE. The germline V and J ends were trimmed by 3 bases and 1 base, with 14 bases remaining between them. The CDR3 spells CASSSRKAGSYEQYF. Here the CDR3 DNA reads TGTGCCAGCAGCTCTCGGAAGGCGGGATCCTACGAGCAGTACTTC.

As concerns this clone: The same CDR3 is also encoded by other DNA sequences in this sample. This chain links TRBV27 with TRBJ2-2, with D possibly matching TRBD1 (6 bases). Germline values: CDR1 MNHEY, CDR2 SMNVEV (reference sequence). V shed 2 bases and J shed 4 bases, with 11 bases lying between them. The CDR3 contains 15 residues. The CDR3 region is CASSLAGAGTGELFF. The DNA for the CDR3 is TGTGCCAGCAGTTTAGCAGGGGCAGGCACCGGGGAGCTGTTTTTT.

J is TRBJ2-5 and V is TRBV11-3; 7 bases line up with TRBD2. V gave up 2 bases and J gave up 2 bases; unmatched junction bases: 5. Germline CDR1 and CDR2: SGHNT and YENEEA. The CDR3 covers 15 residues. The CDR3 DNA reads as TGTGCCAGCAGCTTACGCGGGGGAGGGCAAGAGACCCAGTACTTC. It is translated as CASSLRGGGQETQYF. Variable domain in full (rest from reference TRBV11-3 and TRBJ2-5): EAGVVQSPRYKIIEKKQPVAFWCNPISGHNTLYWYLQNLGQGPELLIRYENEEAVDDSQLPKDRFSAERLKGVDSTLKIQPAELGDSAVYLCASSLRGGGQETQYFGPGTRLLVL.

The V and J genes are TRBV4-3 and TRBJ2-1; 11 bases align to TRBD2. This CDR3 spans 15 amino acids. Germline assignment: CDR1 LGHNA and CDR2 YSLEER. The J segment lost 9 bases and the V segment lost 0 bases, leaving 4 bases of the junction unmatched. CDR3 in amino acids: CASSQDTSGRSEQFF. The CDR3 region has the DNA TGCGCCAGCAGCCAAGATACTAGCGGGAGATCTGAGCAGTTCTTC.

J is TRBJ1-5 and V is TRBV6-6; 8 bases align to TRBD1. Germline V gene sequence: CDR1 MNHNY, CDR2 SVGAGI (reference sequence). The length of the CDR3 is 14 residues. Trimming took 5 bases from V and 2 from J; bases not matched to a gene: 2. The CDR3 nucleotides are TGTGCCAGCAGTCACAGGGGGGGCAATCAGCCCCAGCATTTT. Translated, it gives CASSHRGGNQPQHF.

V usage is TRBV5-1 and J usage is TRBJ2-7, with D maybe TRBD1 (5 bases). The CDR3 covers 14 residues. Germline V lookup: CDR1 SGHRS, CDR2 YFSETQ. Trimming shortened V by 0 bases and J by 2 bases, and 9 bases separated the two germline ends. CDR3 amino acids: CASSLVQVPYEQYF. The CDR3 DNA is TGCGCCAGCAGCTTGGTACAGGTCCCCTACGAGCAGTACTTC. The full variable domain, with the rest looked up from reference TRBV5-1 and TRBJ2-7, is KAGVTQTPRYLIKTRGQQVTLSCSPISGHRSVSWYQQTPGQGLQFLFEYFSETQRNKGNFPGRFSGRQFSNSRSEMNVSTLELGDSALYLCASSLVQVPYEQYFGPGTRLTVT.

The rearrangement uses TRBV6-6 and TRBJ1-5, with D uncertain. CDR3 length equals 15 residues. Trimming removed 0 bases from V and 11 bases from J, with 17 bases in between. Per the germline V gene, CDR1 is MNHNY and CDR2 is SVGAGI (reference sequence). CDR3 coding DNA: TGTGCCAGCAGTTACTCGAGGACCTCCAATCACTCCCAGCATTTT. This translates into CASSYSRTSNHSQHF.

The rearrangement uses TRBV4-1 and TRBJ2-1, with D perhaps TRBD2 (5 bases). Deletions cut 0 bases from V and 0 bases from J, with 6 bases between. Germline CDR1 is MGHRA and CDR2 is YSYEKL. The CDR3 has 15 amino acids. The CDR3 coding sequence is TGCGCCAGCAGCCAAGATGCGGGCTCCTACAATGAGCAGTTCTTC. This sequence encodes CASSQDAGSYNEQFF.

This CDR3 reads CASSYGEGSYEQYF. The CDR3, as DNA: TGTGCCAGCAGTTATGGGGAGGGGTCCTACGAGCAGTACTTC. The V and J genes are TRBV6-5 and TRBJ2-7, with 7 bases identical to TRBD2. Germline values: CDR1 MNHEY, CDR2 SVGAGI. The ends lost 3 bases at V and 1 base at J; junction bases unmatched: 3. CDR3 length equals 14 residues.

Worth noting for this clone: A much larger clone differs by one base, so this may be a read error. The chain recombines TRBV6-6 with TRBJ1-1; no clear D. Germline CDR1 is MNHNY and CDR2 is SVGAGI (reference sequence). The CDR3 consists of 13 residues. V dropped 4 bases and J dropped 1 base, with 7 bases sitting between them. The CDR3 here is CASSLWGNTEAFF. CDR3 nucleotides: TGTGCCAGCAGTTTATGGGGGAACACTGAAGCTTTCTTT.

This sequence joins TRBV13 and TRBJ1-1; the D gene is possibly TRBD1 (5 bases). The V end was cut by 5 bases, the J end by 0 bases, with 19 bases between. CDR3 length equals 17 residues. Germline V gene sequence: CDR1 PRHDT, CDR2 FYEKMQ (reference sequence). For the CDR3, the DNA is TGTGCCAGCAGCCCCGGGACCGCACTACCCATGAACACTGAAGCTTTCTTT. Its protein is CASSPGTALPMNTEAFF.

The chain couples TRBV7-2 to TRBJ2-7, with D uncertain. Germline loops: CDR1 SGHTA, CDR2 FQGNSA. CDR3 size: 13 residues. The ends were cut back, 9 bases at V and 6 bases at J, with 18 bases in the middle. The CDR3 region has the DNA TGTGCCAGTAGCCCTTCGGCTTCGCTCGAGCAGTACTTC. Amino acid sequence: CASSPSASLEQYF.

CDR3 sequence: CASSLILADLSTDTQYF. DNA for the CDR3: TGTGCCAGCAGCTTAATTTTGGCGGACCTTAGCACAGATACGCAGTATTTT. The chain has TRBV7-8 and TRBJ2-3; D is undetermined. This CDR3 spans 17 amino acids. Trimming stripped 2 bases from V and 0 bases from J, with 15 bases between. Germline lookup yields CDR1 SGHVS and CDR2 FQNEAQ.

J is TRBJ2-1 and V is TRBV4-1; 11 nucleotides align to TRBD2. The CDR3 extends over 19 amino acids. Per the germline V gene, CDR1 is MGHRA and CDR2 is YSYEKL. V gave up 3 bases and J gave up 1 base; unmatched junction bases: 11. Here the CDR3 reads CASSHTTSGIDRSYNEQFF. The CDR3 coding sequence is TGCGCCAGCAGCCACACGACTAGCGGGATCGACAGGTCCTACAATGAGCAGTTCTTC.

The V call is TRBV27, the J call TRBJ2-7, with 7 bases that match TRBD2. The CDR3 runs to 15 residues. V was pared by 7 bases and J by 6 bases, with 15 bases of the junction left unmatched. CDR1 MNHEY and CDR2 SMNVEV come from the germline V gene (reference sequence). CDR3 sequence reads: CASIPSAGVISEQYF. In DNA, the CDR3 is TGTGCCAGCATTCCCAGTGCGGGAGTAATCTCCGAGCAGTACTTC.

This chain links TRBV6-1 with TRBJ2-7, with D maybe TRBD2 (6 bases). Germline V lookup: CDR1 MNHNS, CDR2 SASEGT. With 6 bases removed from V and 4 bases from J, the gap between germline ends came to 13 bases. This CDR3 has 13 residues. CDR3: CASRFRRGYEQYF. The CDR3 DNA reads TGTGCCAGCAGATTCCGTCGGGGGTACGAGCAGTACTTC.

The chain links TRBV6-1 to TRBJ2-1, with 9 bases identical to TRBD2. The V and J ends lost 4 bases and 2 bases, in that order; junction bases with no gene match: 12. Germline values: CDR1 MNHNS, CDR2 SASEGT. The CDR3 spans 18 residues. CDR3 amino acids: CASSGKLAGYSPYNEQFF. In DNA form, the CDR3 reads TGTGCCAGCAGTGGAAAGCTAGCGGGATACTCTCCCTACAATGAGCAGTTCTTC.

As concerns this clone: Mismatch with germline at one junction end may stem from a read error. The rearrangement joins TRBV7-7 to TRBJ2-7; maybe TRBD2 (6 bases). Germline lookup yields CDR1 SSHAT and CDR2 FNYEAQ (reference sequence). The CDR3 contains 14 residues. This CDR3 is CASSLAWGAYEQYF. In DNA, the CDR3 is TGTGCTAGCAGCCTAGCCTGGGGGGCCTACGAGCAGTACTTC.

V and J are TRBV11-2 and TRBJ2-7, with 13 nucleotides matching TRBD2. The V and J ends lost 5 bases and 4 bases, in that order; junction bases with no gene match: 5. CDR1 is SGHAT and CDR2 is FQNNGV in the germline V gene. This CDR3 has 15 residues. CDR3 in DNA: TGTGCCAGCAGCCGCGGACTAGCGGGAGCTTACGAGCAGTACTTC. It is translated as CASSRGLAGAYEQYF.

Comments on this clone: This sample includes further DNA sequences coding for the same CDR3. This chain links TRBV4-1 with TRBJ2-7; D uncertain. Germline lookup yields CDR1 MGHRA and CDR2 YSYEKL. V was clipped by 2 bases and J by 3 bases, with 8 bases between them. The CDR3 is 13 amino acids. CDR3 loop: CASSQTSGYEQYF. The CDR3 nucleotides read TGCGCCAGCAGCCAAACCTCGGGCTACGAGCAGTACTTC.

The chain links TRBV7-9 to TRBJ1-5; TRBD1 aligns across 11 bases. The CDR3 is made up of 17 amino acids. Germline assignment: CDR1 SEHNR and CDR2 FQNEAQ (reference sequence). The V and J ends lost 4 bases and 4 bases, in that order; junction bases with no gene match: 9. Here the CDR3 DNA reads TGTGCCAGCAGCTCTGGGGATAGGGACAGGGGGAATCAGCCCCAGCATTTT. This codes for CASSSGDRDRGNQPQHF.

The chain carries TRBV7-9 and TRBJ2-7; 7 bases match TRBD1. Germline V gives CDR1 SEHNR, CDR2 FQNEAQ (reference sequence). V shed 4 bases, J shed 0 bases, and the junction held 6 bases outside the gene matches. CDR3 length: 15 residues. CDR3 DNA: TGTGCCAGCAGCTCGGGACAGCTGAGCTCCTACGAGCAGTACTTC. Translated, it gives CASSSGQLSSYEQYF.

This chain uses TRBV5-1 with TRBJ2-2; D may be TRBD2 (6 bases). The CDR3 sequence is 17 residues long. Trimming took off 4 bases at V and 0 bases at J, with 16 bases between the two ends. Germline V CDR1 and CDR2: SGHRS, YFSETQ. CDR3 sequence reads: CASSPLGVAANTGELFF. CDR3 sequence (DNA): TGCGCCAGCAGCCCCCTTGGGGTAGCGGCGAACACCGGGGAGCTGTTTTTT.

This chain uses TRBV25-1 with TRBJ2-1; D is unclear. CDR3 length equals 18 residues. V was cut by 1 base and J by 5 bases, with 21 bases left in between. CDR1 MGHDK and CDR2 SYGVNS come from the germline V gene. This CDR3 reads CASSESESLLAGHNEQFF. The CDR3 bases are TGTGCCAGCAGTGAATCTGAGTCGCTTTTGGCCGGTCACAATGAGCAGTTCTTC.

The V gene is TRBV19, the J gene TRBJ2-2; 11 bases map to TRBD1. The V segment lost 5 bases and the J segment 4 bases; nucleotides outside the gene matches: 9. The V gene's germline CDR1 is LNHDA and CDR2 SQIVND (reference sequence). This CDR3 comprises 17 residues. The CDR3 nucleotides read TGTGCCAGTAGTCTCCACGGACAGGGGGCGCCCACCGGGGAGCTGTTTTTT. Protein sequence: CASSLHGQGAPTGELFF. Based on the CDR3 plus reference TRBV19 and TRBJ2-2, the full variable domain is DGGITQSPKYLFRKEGQNVTLSCEQNLNHDAMYWYRQDPGQGLRLIYYSQIVNDFQKGDIAEGYSVSREKKESFPLTVTSAQKNPTAFYLCASSLHGQGAPTGELFFGEGSRLTVL.

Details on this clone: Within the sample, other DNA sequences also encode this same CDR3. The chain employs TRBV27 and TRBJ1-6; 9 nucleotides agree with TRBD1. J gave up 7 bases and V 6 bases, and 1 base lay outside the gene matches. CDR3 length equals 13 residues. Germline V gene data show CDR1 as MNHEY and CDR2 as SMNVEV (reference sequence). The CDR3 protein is CASRTGGNSPLHF. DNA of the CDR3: TGTGCCAGCAGGACAGGGGGAAATTCACCCCTCCACTTT.